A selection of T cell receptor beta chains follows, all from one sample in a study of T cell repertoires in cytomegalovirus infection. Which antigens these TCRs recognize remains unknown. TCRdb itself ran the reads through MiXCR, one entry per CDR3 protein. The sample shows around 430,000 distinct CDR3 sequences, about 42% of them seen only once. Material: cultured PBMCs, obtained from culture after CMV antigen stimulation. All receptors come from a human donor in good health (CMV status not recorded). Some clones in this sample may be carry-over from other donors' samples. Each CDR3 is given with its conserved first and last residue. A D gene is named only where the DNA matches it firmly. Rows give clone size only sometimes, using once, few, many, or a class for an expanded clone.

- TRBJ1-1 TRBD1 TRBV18 TGTGCCAGCTCACCTTCCCGGGACAGGGGGGCCACTGAAGCTTTCTTT CASSPSRDRGATEAFF
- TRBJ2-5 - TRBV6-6 TGTGCCAGCAGTCCCCTCGCAGGGACGGAGACCCAGTACTTC CASSPLAGTETQYF
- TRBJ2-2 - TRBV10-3 TGTGCCATCAGTGAGGTACCGACAAACACCGGGGAGCTGTTTTTT CAISEVPTNTGELFF
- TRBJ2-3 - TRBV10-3 TGTGCCATCAGTGCAGCTGGACAGTTCGGAGATACGCAGTATTTT CAISAAGQFGDTQYF
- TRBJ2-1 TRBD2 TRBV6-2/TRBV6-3 TGTGCCAGCAGTTACTCGACGAGCGGGAGGGCCAATGAGCAGTTCTTC CASSYSTSGRANEQFF
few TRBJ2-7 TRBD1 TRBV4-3 TGCGCCAGCAGCCAGACCGCGGGACAGGGCTACGAGCAGTACTTC CASSQTAGQGYEQYF
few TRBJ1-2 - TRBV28 TGTGCCAGCAGTTTATTGGAGCAGGGAAATGGCTACACCTTC CASSLLEQGNGYTF
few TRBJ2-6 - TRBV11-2 TGTGCCAGCAGCTCCTCGCTCGTTATTAGCCTTGGCCCTTCCTCTGGGGCCAACGTCCTGACTTTC CASSSSLVISLGPSSGANVLTF
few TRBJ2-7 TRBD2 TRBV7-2 TGTGCCAGCAGCTTAGGTACTAGCGCCTACTACGAGCAGTACTTC CASSLGTSAYYEQYF
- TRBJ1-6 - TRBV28 TGTGCCACCACACCGTGGGGGGGAAACTCACCCCTCCACTTT CATTPWGGNSPLHF
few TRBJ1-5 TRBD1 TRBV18 TGTGCCAGCTCACCTCGTGCAACAGGGGCCGGCTATAGCAATCAGCCCCAGCATTTT CASSPRATGAGYSNQPQHF
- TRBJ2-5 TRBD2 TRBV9 TGTGCCAGCAGCGCTCGGACTAGCGGGGGGGAGACCCAGTACTTC CASSARTSGGETQYF
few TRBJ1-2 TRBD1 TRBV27 TGTGCCAGCAGTTCAAGACAGGGGGCGGTAGGTGGCTACACCTTC CASSSRQGAVGGYTF
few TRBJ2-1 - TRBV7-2 TGTGCCAGCAGCTTTGACCCGAGCCCTTACAATGAGCAGTTCTTC CASSFDPSPYNEQFF
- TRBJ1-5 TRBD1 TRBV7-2 TGTGCCAGCAGCTACCGGGGACAGGACAATCAGCCCCAGCATTTT CASSYRGQDNQPQHF
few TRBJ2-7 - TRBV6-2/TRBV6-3 TGTGCCAGCACAATAAGGAGAGACCAAGACTACGAGCAGTACTTC CASTIRRDQDYEQYF
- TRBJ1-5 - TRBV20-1 TGCAGTGCTAGGTGGGCAGTAAATCAGCCCCAGCATTTT CSARWAVNQPQHF
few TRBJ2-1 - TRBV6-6 TGTGCCACCAGCCCGCCAGGGAATGAGCAGTTCTTC CATSPPGNEQFF
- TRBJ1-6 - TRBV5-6 TGTGCCAGCAGTCCCGGCCCCCTTACATCACCCCTCCACTTT CASSPGPLTSPLHF
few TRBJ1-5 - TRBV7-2 TGTGCCAGCACCTTCGGCAATCAGCCCCAGCATTTT CASTFGNQPQHF
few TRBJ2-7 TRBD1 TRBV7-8 TGTGCCAGCAGCACACCGGGACAGGGGTTCGAGCAGTACTTC CASSTPGQGFEQYF
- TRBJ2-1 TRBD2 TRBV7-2 TGTGCCAGCAGCTTAGTAGCGGGAGGGTACGCGAGTTCCTACAATGAGCAGTTCTTC CASSLVAGGYASSYNEQFF
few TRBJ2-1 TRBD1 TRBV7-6 TGTGCCAGCAGTTTCGGACAGGGGGCTTACAATGAGCAGTTCTTC CASSFGQGAYNEQFF
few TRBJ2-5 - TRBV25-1 TGTGCCAGCAGTGAATTTTCGGACTTCCAAGAGACCCAGTACTTC CASSEFSDFQETQYF
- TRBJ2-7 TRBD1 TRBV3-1 TGTGCCAGCAGCCCCCGCAGACAGGGTGAAACCTACGAGCAGTACTTC CASSPRRQGETYEQYF
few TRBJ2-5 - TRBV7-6 TGTGCCAGCAGCTTGAAACCAAAGGGACCCACAATGGAGACCCAGTACTTC CASSLKPKGPTMETQYF
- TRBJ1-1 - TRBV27 TGTGCCACCCGTAGAACCCCACGGATGAACACTGAAGCTTTCTTT CATRRTPRMNTEAFF
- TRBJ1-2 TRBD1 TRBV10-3 TGTGCCATCAGTGATGACAGGGTTAACTATGGCTACACCTTC CAISDDRVNYGYTF
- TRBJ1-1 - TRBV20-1 TGCAGTGCTAGAGATCGGGTAAGGGGACGCACTGAAGCTTTCTTT CSARDRVRGRTEAFF
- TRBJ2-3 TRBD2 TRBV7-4 TGTGCCAGCAGCCCGGCGGGAGGGCCAGATACGCAGTATTTT CASSPAGGPDTQYF
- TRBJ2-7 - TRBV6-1 TGTGCCAGCAGTGTTGCGAACTACGAGCAGTACTTC CASSVANYEQYF
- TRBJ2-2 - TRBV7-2 TGTGCCAGCATCCTCTTACCCAGCGGGACCGGGGAGCTGTTTTTT CASILLPSGTGELFF
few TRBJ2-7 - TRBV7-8 TGTGCCAGCAGCTCCCGTCTAGCGAAGGGCCAGTACGAGCAGTACTTC CASSSRLAKGQYEQYF
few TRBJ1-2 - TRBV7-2 TGTGCCAGCAGCTTAGTGGCAGGTGATGATGGCTACACCTTC CASSLVAGDDGYTF
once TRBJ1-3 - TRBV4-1 TGTGCCAGCAGCCTCCCGAGGCAGGGAGCCAGAAACACCATATATTTT CASSLPRQGARNTIYF
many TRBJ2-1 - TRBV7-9 TGTGCCAGCAGCTTAACTAGCTGGGTCAATGAGCAGTTCTTC CASSLTSWVNEQFF